This TCR beta chain appears in the sequencing data of a study of OX40 agonist ivuxolimab in advanced cancers. At the level of the whole study: Ivuxolimab, which targeted the costimulatory receptor OX40 (CD134), was an agonistic, fully human IgG2 monoclonal antibody. Partial responses were achieved by three dose-escalation patients, of whom one had hepatocellular carcinoma and two had cutaneous melanoma. A male proportion of approximately 83% and a mean age of about 60 years, ranging from roughly 23 to 85, were recorded for the dose-escalation cohort. Prior anti-PD-1, anti-PD-L1 or anti-CTLA-4 therapy was permitted, and checkpoint inhibitors had been received by roughly two fifths of dose-escalation patients. Of the 50 to 55 patients in dose escalation, 19 had hepatocellular carcinoma, some 15 had melanoma, 9 had renal cell carcinoma and 9 had head and neck cancer. The paper describes the monotherapy dose-escalation part (N of about 52 patients) of the phase I trial of ivuxolimab. Peripheral TCRbeta sequencing aimed to test whether ivuxolimab altered TCR sequence diversity and caused clonal T-cell expansion. Intravenous ivuxolimab was administered to patients every 2 weeks at six dose levels: 0.01, 0.1, 0.3, 1.5, 3 and 10 mg/kg.

The trial excluded patients who had a history of autoimmune disease or who were on systemic immunosuppression. Peripheral blood for TCR sequencing was drawn from every dose cohort at baseline, at cycle 4 day 1 and at cycle 7 day 1. The samples were drawn from a first-in-human, open-label, multicenter phase I dose-escalation trial of ivuxolimab. Adults with locally advanced or metastatic melanoma, renal cell carcinoma, hepatocellular carcinoma or head and neck squamous cell carcinoma were enrolled in the trial. CD4+ and CD8+ T cells were sorted separately from peripheral blood before TCR sequencing. On this clone: The specificity of this receptor is unknown. No base quality values were provided; no much bigger clone lies one nucleotide off.

Genomic DNA was isolated from the sorted cells so that the TCRbeta CDR3 region could be sequenced. TCRbeta CDR3 regions were sequenced using the immunoSEQ Assay. Sourced from immuneACCESS, this table was stored by TCRdb with only in-frame sequences that have V and J called. A share of the clones is absent; for the studies checked, an unresolved V gene accounts for under half, and the remainder has no known explanation. The sample has tens of thousands of clones on record, 70% to 90% of them singletons. The ten biggest clones cover 11% to 15% of the sample. V is shortened by 5 bases, J by 5 bases, and the region joining them spans 14 bases. Spanning cysteine to phenylalanine, the CDR3 consists of 13 amino acids. Left in the record is the CDR3 DNA by itself, 39 bases read in frame from the first base. As encoded in the germline V gene (reference sequence), CDR1 is SGHNT while CDR2 is YYREEE. Points the paper makes about the study in general: At doses of 0.1 to 3.0 mg/kg, clonal expansion of both CD4+ and CD8+ T cells in blood was seen between baseline and week 6. The antigen specificity of the peripheral T cells that underwent clonal expansion was not determined. After ivuxolimab, CD8+ T cells had more expanded clones than CD4+ T cells on average. In the 0.1-3.0 mg/kg groups, partial responders had among the lowest normalized peripheral clonal expansion, particularly in CD8+ T cells. Low levels of normalized T-cell clonal expansion were also shown by some nonresponding patients.

The sequences come from CD4+ or CD8+ T cells sorted from blood, collected in a trial of the OX40 agonist ivuxolimab. The sequence links TRBV5-4 to TRBJ2-7; TRBD2 is possibly the D segment (6 matching bases). The sequence was collected from an adult with an advanced solid tumor such as melanoma, head and neck, liver or kidney cancer. CDR3 sequence: CASSRRGGHEQYF. The nucleotide sequence is TGTGCCAGCAGTCGCCGGGGAGGCCACGAGCAGTACTTC.